This entry is about one T cell receptor (beta chain). What it recognizes is unknown. Trimming stripped 0 bases from V and 1 base from J, with 9 bases between. CDR1 and CDR2 (germline): WSHSY, SAAADI. This CDR3 contains 15 residues. As to time point: recipient sample about 28 days before transplant, after cytoreduction. Samples: about 28 days before transplant, then days 30, 100 and 180 after. This record belongs to a study of T cell clonotyping in hematopoietic cell transplantation. Study outcomes and limitations: Few recipient clonotypes overlapped donors; over 95% were de novo at given depth. Recipient TCR diversity dropped after transplant; expanded clonotypes rose from day 30 to 180. Cells were unsorted, so CD4 and CD8 contributions were not separated.

Measured with immunoSEQ multiplex PCR; TCRdb has only the in-frame clones, and not every one. The data contain about 16,000 clones, 90% to 95% of them singletons. This specimen was peripheral blood mononuclear cells, taken before stem cell transplant. The receptor was isolated from a man aged 18 to 30 with biphenotypic leukemia. Some clones in this sample may be carry-over from other donors' samples. The chain couples TRBV10-2 to TRBJ1-1; the D is unclear. The CDR3 reads CASSESTVGNTEAFF. The CDR3, as DNA: TGCGCCAGCAGTGAGTCGACTGTAGGGAACACTGAAGCTTTCTTT.